The source of this T cell receptor beta chain is a study of beta chain features in type 1 diabetes. This clone has more than one count but fewer than ten. Looked up from germline, CDR1 is SGHTA and CDR2 is FQGTGA. The CDR3 runs 16 residues. Trimming cost V 5 bases and J 5 bases; bases outside gene matches: 5. Sequenced material consisted of expressed TCRB transcripts (all of the isolated RNA was reverse transcribed). Assay used: immunoSEQ multiplex PCR; TCRdb lists only in-frame clones, some missing. The table has a few hundred thousand clones, roughly an eighth seen once. The gene calls are TRBV7-3 and TRBJ2-3; the match to TRBD2 covers 15 bases. The material sequenced was naive CD4+ T cells from blood. The receptor was derived from a man aged 18-30 years in good health. The CDR3 region has the DNA TGTGCCAGCAGCCCACCGGGACTAGCGGGAGGAGATACGCAGTATTTT. It is translated as CASSPPGLAGGDTQYF.